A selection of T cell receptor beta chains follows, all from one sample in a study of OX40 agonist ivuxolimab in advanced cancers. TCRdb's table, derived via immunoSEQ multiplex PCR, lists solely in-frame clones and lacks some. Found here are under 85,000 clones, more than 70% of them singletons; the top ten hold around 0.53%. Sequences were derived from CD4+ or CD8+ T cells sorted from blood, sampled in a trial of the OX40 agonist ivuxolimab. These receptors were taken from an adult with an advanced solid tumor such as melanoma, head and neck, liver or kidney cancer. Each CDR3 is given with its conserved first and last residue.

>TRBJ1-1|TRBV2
CASSDQRNTEAFF
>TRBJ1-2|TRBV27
CASSFRGGGYGYTF
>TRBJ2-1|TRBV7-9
CASSLSVGSATNEQFF
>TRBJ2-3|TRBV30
CAWSVGAGGGTDTQYF
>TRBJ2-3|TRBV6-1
CASASGGHTDTQYF
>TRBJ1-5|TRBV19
CASIGDFHQPQHF
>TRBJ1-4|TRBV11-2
CASSLGTGELFF
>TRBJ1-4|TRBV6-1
CASRPGQMNEKLFF
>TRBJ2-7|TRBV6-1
CASTNTDRKSYEQYF
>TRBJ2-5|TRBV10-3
CAISPDQGETQYF
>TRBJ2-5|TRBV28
CASNPTSAGSHHF
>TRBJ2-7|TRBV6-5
CASKRGTGVAYEQYF
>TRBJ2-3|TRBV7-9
CASSTLKLGTMDTQYF
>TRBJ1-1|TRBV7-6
CASSIPDGWDTEAFF
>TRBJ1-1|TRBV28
CASGGQGYTEAFF
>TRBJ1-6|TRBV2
CASSEETGFSSPLHF
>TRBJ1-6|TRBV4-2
CASSQTASSYNSPLHF
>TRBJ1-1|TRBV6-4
CASSPQANTEAFF
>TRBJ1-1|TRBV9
CASGQGPNTEAFF
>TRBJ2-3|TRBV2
CASSDPSGGRTQYF
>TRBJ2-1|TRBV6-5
CASRITGFNEQFF
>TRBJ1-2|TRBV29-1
CSVEDRRGTNYGYTF
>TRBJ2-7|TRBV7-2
CASSSRQTSSYEQYF
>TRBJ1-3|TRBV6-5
CASRKTGLDTIYF
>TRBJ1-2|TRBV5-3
CARNNRVRLYGYTF
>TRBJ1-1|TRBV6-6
CASSDPKNTEAFF
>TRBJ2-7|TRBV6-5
CASSARTSGGDPYF
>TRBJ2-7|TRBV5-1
CASRASAGADEQYF
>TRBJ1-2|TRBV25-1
CASSEFNSAFYGYTF
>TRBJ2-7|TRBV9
CASSVGPSNEQYF
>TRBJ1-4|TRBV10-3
CAISERENEKLFF
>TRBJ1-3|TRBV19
CASSSNQGRSGNTIYF
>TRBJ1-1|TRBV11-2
CASSLTASEAFF
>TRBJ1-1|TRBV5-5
CASSLHWTADSEAFF
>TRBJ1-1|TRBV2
CASSDRGPAAFF
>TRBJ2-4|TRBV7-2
CASSQDLWSIQYF
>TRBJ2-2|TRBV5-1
CASSLEGPGGELFF
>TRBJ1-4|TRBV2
CASGSDRMLTNEKLFF
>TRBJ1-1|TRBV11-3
CASSLGVNTEAFF
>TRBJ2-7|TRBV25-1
CASSDRGGDYEQYF
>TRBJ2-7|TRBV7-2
CASSSRDSSYEQYF
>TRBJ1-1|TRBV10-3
CAISEGVVEAFF
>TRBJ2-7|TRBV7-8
CASSPGGDRVRQYF
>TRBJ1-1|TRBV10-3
CAITPTGWDTEAFF
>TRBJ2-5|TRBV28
CASSSRETQYF
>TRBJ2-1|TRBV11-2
CASSWQGQGSYNEQFF
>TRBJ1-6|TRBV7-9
CASSPRGLGSYNSPLHF